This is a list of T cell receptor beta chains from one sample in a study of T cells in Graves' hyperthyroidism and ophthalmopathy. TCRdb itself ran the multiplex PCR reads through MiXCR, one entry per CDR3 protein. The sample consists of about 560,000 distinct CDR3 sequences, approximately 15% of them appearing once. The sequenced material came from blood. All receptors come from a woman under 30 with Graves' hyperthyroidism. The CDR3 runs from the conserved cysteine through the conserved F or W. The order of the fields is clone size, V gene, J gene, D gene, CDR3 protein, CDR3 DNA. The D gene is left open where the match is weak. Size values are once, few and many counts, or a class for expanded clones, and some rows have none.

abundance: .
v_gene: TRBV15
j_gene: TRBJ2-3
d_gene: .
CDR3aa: CATSSSQERTDTQYF
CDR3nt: TGTGCCACCAGCAGCTCACAGGAAAGGACAGATACGCAGTATTTT

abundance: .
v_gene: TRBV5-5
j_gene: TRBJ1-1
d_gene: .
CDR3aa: CASSSGNRAFNTEAFF
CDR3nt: TGTGCCAGCAGTTCGGGTAACAGGGCTTTTAACACTGAAGCTTTCTTT

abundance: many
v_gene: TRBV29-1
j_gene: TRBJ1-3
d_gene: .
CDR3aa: CSAARGGGNTIYF
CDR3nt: TGCAGCGCCGCCCGAGGCGGTGGAAACACCATATATTTT

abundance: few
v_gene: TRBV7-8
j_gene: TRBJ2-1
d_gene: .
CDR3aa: CASSPEGTRHSNEQFF
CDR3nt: TGTGCCAGCAGCCCCGAAGGTACTAGGCATTCGAATGAGCAGTTCTTC

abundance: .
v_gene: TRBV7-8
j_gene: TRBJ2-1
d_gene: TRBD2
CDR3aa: CASSLGSAGVVYNEQFF
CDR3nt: TGTGCCAGCAGCTTAGGTTCGGCGGGAGTAGTCTACAATGAGCAGTTCTTC

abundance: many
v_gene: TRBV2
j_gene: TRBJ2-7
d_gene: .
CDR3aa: CASRVAELSYEQYF
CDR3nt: TGTGCCAGCAGGGTAGCGGAGCTCTCCTACGAGCAGTACTTC

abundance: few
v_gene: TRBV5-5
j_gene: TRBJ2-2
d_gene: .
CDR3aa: CASSLMTGELFF
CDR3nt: TGTGCCAGCAGCTTAATGACCGGGGAGCTGTTTTTT

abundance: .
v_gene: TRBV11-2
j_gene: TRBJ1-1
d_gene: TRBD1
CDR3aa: CASSPTGGEVMNTEAFF
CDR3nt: TGCGCCAGCAGTCCCACAGGGGGCGAAGTGATGAACACTGAAGCTTTCTTT

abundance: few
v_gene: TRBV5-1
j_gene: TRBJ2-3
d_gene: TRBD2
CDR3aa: CASSPGLAGPLTQYF
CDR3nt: TGCGCCAGCAGCCCTGGACTAGCGGGGCCGCTGACGCAGTATTTT

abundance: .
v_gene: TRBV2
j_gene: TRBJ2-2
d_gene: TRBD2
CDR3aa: CASRFGLARISGELFF
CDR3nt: TGTGCCAGCAGGTTCGGACTAGCGAGGATATCCGGGGAGCTGTTTTTT

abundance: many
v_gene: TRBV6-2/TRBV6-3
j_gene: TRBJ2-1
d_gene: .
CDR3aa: CASSYSKGGQRNEQFF
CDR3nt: TGTGCCAGCAGTTACTCGAAGGGGGGACAGAGAAATGAGCAGTTCTTC

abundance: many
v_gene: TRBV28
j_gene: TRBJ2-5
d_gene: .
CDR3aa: CASSMGHQETQYF
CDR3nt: TGTGCCAGCAGTATGGGACACCAAGAGACCCAGTACTTC

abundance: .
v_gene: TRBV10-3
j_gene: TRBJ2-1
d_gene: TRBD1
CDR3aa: CAIRNTGGTNNEQFF
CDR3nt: TGTGCCATCAGGAACACAGGGGGCACCAACAATGAGCAGTTCTTC

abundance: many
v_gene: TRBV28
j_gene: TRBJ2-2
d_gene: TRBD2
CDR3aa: CAISPLAGGVGELFF
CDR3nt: TGTGCCATCAGCCCCCTAGCGGGAGGGGTCGGGGAGCTGTTTTTT

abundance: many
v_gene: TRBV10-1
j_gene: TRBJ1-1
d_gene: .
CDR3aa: CASSGQDTEAFF
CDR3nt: TGCGCCAGCAGTGGACAGGACACTGAAGCTTTCTTT

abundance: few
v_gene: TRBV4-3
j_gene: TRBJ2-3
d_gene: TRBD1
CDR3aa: CASSNSRGLDTQYF
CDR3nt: TGCGCCAGCAGCAATAGCAGGGGGTTAGATACGCAGTATTTT

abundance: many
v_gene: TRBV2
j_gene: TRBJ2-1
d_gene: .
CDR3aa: CASSDPGLNYNEQFF
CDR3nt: TGTGCCAGCAGTGACCCAGGGCTAAACTACAATGAGCAGTTCTTC

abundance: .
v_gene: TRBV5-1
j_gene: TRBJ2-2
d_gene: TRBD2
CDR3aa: CASSGLAPDTGELFF
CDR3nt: TGCGCCAGCAGCGGACTAGCGCCCGACACCGGGGAGCTGTTTTTT

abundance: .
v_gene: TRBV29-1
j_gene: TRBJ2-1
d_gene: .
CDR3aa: CSVETTVTNEQFF
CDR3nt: TGCAGCGTTGAAACGACCGTGACCAATGAGCAGTTCTTC

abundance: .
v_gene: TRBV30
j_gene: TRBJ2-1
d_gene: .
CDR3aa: CAWSPGSSYSEQFF
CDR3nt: TGTGCCTGGAGCCCGGGAAGCTCCTACAGTGAGCAGTTCTTC

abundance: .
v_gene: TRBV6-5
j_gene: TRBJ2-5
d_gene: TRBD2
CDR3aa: CASSSRLAGGETQYF
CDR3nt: TGTGCCAGCAGTTCTCGACTAGCGGGGGGAGAGACCCAGTACTTC

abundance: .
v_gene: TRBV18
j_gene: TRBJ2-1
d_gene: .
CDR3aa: CASSPMWHEQFF
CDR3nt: TGTGCCAGCTCACCAATGTGGCATGAGCAGTTCTTC

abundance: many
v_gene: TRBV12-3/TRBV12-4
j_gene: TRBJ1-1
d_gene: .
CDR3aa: CASSLSPGSTEAFF
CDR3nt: TGTGCCAGCAGCCTATCTCCAGGGAGTACTGAAGCTTTCTTT

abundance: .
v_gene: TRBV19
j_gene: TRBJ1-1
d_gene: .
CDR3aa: CASSTLGGTEAFF
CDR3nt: TGTGCCAGTAGTACCTTGGGGGGCACTGAAGCTTTCTTT

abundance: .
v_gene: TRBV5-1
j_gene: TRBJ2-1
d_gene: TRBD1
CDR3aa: CASSSGQGLGEQFF
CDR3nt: TGCGCCAGCAGCTCGGGACAGGGCTTGGGGGAGCAGTTCTTC

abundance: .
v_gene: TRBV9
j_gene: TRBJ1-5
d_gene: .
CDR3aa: CASSAQGGANQPQHF
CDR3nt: TGTGCCAGCAGCGCACAGGGAGGTGCCAATCAGCCCCAGCATTTT

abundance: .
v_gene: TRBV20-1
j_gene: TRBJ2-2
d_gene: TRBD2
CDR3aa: CSVPLAGGATGELFF
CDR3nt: TGCAGTGTTCCTCTAGCGGGTGGGGCCACCGGGGAGCTGTTTTTT

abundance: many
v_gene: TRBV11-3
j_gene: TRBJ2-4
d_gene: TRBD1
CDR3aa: CASSLSPGQGGAVYIQYF
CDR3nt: TGTGCCAGCAGCTTGTCTCCGGGACAGGGGGGCGCGGTATACATTCAGTACTTC